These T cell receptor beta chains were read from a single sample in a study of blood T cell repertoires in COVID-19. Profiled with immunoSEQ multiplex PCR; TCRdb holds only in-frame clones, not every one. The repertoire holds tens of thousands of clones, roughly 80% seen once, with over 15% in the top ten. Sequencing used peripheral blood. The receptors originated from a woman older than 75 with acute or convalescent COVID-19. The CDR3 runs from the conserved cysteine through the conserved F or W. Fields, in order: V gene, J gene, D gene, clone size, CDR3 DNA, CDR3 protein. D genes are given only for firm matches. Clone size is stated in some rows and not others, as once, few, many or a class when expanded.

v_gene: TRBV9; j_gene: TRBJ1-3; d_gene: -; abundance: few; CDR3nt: TGTGCCAGCAGCGTAGAGCTCTCTGGAAACACCATATATTTT; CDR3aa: CASSVELSGNTIYF
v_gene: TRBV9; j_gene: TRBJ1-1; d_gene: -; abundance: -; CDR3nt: TGTGCCAGCAGCGTAACACCGAACACTGAAGCTTTCTTT; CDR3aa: CASSVTPNTEAFF
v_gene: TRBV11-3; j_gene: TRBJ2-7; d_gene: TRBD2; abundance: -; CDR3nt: TGTGCCAGCAGCTTAGGACTAGCGGACTTCTCCGAGCAGTACTTC; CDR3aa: CASSLGLADFSEQYF
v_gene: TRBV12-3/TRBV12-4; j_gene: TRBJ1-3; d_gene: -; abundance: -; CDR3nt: TGTGCCAGCAAAGCAGGGTCTGGAAACACCATATATTTT; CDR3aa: CASKAGSGNTIYF
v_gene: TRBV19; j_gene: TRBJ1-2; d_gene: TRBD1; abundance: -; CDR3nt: TGTGCCAGTAGTATCTCGTACAGGGGGCTCTATGGCTACACCTTC; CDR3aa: CASSISYRGLYGYTF
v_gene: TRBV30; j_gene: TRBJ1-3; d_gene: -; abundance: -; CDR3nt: TGTGCCTGGAGTCGAACCACCCACCTGGGTAGGGGCAGTTCTGGAAACACCATATATTTT; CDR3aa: CAWSRTTHLGRGSSGNTIYF
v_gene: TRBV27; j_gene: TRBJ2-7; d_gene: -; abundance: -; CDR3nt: TGTGCCAGCAGTTCCTACACTCTAGCCAACGAGCAGTACTTC; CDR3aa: CASSSYTLANEQYF
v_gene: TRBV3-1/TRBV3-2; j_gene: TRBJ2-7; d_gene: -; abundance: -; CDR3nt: TGTGCCAGCAGCCTAAACTACGAGCAGTACTTC; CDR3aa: CASSLNYEQYF
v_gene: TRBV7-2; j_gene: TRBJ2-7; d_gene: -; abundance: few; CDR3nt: TGTGCCAGCAGCTCCCGGGGAGCCTACGAGCAGTACTTC; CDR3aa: CASSSRGAYEQYF
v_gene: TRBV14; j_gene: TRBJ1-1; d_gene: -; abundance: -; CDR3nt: TGTGCCAGCAGCCAAGGGGGGATGGGACTGACTGAAGCTTTCTTT; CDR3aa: CASSQGGMGLTEAFF
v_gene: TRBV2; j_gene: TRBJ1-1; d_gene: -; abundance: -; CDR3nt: TGTGCCAGCAAAGGACTGAGGAACACTGAAGCTTTCTTT; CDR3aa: CASKGLRNTEAFF
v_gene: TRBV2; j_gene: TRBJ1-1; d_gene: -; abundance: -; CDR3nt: TGTGCCAGCAGCTTTTTCAGGGGCACTGAAGCTTTCTTT; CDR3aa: CASSFFRGTEAFF
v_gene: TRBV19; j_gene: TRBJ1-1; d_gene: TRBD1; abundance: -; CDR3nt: TGTGCCAGTAGTCCAGGGGGGAACACTGAAGCTTTCTTT; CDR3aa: CASSPGGNTEAFF
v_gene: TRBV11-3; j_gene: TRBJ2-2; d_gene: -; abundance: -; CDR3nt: TGTGCCAGCAGCCCAAACACCGGGGAGCTGTTTTTT; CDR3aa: CASSPNTGELFF
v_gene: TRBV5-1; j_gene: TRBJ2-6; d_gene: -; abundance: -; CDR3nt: TGCGCCAGCAGCGCCAGCTCTGGGGCCAACGTCCTGACTTTC; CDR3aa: CASSASSGANVLTF
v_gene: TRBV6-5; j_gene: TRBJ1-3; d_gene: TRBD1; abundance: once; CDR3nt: TGTGCCAGCAGTGACTCAGGGGGCTCTGGAAACACCATATATTTT; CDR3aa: CASSDSGGSGNTIYF
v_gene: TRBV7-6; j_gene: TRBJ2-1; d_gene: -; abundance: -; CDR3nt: TGTGCCAGCAGCTTAGCCGCGAAGTACAATGAGCAGTTCTTC; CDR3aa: CASSLAAKYNEQFF
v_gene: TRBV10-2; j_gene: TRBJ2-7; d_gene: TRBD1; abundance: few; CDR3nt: TGCGCCAGCAGTGAAGGACAGGGGGCAACGGCTCGCTACGAGCAGTACTTC; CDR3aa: CASSEGQGATARYEQYF
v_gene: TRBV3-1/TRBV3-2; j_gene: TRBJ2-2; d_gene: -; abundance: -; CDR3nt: TGTGCCAGCAGCCCCGCAGGAAACACCGGGGAGCTGTTTTTT; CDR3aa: CASSPAGNTGELFF
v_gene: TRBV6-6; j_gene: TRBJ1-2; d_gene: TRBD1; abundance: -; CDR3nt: TGTGCCAGCAGTTGGGACAGGGCGTCTGGCTACACCTTC; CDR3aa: CASSWDRASGYTF
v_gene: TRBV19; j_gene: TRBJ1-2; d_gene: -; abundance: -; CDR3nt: TGTGCCAGTAGTTCATACAGCTATGGCTACACCTTC; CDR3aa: CASSSYSYGYTF
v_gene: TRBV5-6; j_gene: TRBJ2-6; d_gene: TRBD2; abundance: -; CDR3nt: TGTGCCAGCAGCTTGCTAGCGGCTGGGGCCAACGTCCTGACTTTC; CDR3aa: CASSLLAAGANVLTF
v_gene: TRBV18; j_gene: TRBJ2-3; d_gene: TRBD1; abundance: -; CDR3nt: TGTGCCAGCTCATCGGACAGGGAGGTCTGGTATTTT; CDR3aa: CASSSDREVWYF
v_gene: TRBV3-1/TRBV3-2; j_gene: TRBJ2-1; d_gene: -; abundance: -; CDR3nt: TGTGCCAGCAGCCCCGCCCCAGGGGCGCAGCAGTTCTTC; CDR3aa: CASSPAPGAQQFF
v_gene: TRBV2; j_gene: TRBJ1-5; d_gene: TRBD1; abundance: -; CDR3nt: TGTGCCAGCAGTGGACAGGGAACTAGCAATCAGCCCCAGCATTTT; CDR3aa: CASSGQGTSNQPQHF
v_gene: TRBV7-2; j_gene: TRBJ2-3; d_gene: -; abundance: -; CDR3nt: TGTGCCAGCAGCTTAAAGGCAGGGGTCGCGGTCACAGATACGCAGTATTTT; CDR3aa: CASSLKAGVAVTDTQYF
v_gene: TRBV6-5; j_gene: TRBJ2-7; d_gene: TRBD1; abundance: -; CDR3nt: TGTGCCAGCAGTTACTCCAACAGGGGGCGCTACGAGCAGTACTTC; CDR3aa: CASSYSNRGRYEQYF
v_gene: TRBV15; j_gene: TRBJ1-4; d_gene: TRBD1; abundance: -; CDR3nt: TGTGCCACCAGCAGAGAGGGGGGACAGGGTTTTGAAAAACTGTTTTTT; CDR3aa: CATSREGGQGFEKLFF
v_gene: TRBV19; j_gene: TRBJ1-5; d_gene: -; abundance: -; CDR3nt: TGTGCCAGTAGTATAATAGAGTACAATCAGCCCCAGCATTTT; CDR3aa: CASSIIEYNQPQHF
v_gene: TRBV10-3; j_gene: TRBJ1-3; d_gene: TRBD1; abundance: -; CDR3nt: TGTGCCATCAGTGACCCCGGCAGGGGGTCTGGAAACACCATATATTTT; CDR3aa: CAISDPGRGSGNTIYF
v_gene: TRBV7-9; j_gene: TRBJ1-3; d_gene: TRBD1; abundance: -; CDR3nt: TGTGCCAGCAGCTTAGGACAGGGAACTGGAAACACCATATATTTT; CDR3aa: CASSLGQGTGNTIYF
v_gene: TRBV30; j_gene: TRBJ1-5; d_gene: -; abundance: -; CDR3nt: TGTGCCTGGAATAGGGGAGGTCGAAGCAATCAGCCCCAGCATTTT; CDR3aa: CAWNRGGRSNQPQHF
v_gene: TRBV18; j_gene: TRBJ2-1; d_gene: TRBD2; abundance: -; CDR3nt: TGTGCCAGCTCACCGGGAAGCGGGGGCTCCTACAATGAGCAGTTCTTC; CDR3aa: CASSPGSGGSYNEQFF
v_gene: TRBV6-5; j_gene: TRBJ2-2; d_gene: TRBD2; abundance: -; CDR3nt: TGTGCCAGCAGTTACTCGGGGACTACCGCCGGGGAGCTGTTTTTT; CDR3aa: CASSYSGTTAGELFF
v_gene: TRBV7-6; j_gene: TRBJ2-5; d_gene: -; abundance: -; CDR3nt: TGTGCCAGCAGGTCCTCTCAGGCGGAGACCCAGTACTTC; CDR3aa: CASRSSQAETQYF
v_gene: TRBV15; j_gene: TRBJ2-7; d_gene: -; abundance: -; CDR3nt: TGTGCCACCAGCAGACCTTCAAGAGGCCAGGGTCGGTACGAGCAGTACTTC; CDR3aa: CATSRPSRGQGRYEQYF
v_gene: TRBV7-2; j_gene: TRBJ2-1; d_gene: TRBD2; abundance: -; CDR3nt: TGTGCCAGCAGCTTCGGAGCGGGAGGGTACAATGAGCAGTTCTTC; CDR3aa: CASSFGAGGYNEQFF
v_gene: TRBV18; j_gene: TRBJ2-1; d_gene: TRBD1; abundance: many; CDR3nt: TGTGCCAGCTCACCCGCAGGGGGCGTCTACAATGAGCAGTTCTTC; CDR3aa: CASSPAGGVYNEQFF
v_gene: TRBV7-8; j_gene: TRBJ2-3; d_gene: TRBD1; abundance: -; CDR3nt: TGTGCCAGCAGCTCACCCGGGACAGGGGCCCCAGATACGCAGTATTTT; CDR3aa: CASSSPGTGAPDTQYF
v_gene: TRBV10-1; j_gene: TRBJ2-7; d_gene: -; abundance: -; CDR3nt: TGCGCCAGCAGCGCGGAAAGCTCCTACGAGCAGTACTTC; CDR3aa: CASSAESSYEQYF
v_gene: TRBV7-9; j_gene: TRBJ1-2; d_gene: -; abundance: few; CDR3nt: TGTGCCAGCAGCCGGACAGCCAACTATGGCTACACCTTC; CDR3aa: CASSRTANYGYTF
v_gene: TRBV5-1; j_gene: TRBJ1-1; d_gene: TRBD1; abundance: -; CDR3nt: TGCGCCAGCAGCTCCGGGACAGAAATCCCCGAAGCTTTCTTT; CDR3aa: CASSSGTEIPEAFF
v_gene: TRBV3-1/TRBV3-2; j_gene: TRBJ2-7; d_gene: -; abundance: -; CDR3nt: TGTGCCAGCAGCCAAGATGGACTGATTTACGAGCAGTACTTC; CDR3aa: CASSQDGLIYEQYF
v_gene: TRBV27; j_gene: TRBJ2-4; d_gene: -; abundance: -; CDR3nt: TGTGCCAGCAGTTTAACGCGGGCAGGGGCGGCCAAAAACATTCAGTACTTC; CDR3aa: CASSLTRAGAAKNIQYF
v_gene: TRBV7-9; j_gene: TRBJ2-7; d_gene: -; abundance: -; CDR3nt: TGTGCCAGCAGCCCTACCACGGACAAAACGTACTTC; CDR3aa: CASSPTTDKTYF
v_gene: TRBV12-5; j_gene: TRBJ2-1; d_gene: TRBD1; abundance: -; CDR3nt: TGTGCTAGTGGTTTAGGGACAGGGGGGAACAATGAGCAGTTCTTC; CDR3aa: CASGLGTGGNNEQFF
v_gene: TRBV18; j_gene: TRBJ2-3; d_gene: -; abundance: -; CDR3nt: TGTGCCAGCTCACCTTTCAGGGGCACAGATACGCAGTATTTT; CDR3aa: CASSPFRGTDTQYF
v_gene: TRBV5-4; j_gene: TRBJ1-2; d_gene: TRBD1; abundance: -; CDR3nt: TGTGCCAGCAGCTCCCGTTTACAGGGGGGGAATGGCTACACCTTC; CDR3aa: CASSSRLQGGNGYTF
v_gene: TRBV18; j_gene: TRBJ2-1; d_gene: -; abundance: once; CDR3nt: TGTGCCAGCTCACCGGCCTCCAATGAGCAGTTCTTC; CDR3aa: CASSPASNEQFF
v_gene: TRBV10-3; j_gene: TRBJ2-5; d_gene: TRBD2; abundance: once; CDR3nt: TGTGCCATCAGCGCACGGGGAGCGGGGGCCGGGGAGACCCAGTACTTC; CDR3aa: CAISARGAGAGETQYF
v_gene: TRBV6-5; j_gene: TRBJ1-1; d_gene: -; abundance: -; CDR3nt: TGTGCCAGCAGTTACGCCGGACTGTCCACTGAAGCTTTCTTT; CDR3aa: CASSYAGLSTEAFF
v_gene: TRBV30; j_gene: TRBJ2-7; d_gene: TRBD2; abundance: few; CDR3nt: TGTGCCTGGAGTCGGGGGGAGGCCTACGAGCAGTACTTC; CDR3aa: CAWSRGEAYEQYF
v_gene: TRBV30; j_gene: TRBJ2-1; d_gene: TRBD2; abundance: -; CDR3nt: TGTGCCTGGAGTGTTGGTCTAGCGGGGGGCACAGAGCAGTTCTTC; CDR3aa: CAWSVGLAGGTEQFF